A few counts support the clone carrying this T cell receptor beta chain. No antigen is known for it. From the 5' RACE reads, TCRdb called clonotypes with MiXCR, one entry per CDR3 protein. The table records tens of thousands of distinct CDR3 sequences, about 3.5% of them present only once. The data were obtained in a study of neurological immune-mediated disorders. General study results and limits: Neither clinical nor MRI features were found to be associated with the multiple sclerosis repertoire cluster. Across subjects, expanded clones had no CDR3 amino acid sequences in common, pointing to private repertoires in all groups.

Germline V CDR1 and CDR2: SGHTA, FQGNSA. The ends were cut back, 2 bases at V and 7 bases at J, with 18 bases in the middle. The CDR3 is made up of 15 amino acids. The J gene is TRBJ2-7, the V gene TRBV7-2; a weak D match, TRBD2 (6 bases). Sequencing used PBMCs. The TCR comes from a woman between 50 and 59 years old with multiple sclerosis. In DNA, the CDR3 is TGTGCCAGCAGCTTATCTCTTAGCGGAGCCGGGGAGCAGTACTTC. Amino acid sequence: CASSLSLSGAGEQYF.